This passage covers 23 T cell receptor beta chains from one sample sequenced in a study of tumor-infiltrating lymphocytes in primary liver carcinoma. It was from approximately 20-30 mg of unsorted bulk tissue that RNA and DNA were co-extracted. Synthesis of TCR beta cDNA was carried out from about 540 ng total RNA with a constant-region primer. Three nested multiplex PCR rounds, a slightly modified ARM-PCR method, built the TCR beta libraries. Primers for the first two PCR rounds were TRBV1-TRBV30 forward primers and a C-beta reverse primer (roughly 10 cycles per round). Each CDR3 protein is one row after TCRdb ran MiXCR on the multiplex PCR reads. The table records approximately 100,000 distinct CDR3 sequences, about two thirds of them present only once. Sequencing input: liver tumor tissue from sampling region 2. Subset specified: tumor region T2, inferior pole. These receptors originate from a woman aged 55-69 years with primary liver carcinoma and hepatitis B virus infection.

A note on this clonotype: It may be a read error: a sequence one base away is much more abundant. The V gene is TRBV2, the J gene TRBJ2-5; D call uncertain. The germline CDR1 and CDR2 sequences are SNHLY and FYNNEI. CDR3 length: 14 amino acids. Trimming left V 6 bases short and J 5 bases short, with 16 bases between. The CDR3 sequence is CASRADTSGETQYF. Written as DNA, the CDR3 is TGTGCCAGCAGGGCCGACACATCTGGGGAGACCCAGTACTTC.

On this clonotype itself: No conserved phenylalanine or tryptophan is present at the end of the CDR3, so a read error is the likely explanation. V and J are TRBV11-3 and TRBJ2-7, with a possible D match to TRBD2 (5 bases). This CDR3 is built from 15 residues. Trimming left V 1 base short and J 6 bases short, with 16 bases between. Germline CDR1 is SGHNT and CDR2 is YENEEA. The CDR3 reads CASSLGAEGSLEQYS. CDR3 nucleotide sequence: TGTGCCAGCAGCTTAGGGGCAGAGGGCTCCCTCGAGCAGTACTCC.

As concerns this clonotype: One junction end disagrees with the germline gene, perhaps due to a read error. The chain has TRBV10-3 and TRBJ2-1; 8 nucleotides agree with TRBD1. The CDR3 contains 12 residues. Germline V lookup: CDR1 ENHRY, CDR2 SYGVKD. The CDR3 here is CAINDRGSEQLF. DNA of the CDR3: TGTGCCATCAATGACAGGGGCAGTGAGCAGCTCTTC.

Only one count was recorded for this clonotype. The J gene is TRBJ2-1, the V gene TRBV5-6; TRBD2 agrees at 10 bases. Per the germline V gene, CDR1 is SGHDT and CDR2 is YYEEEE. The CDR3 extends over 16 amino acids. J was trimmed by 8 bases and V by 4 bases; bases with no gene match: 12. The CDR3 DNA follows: TGTGCCAGCAGCGGCATGGTTAGCGGGAGGTCCCATGAGCAGTTCTTC. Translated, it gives CASSGMVSGRSHEQFF.

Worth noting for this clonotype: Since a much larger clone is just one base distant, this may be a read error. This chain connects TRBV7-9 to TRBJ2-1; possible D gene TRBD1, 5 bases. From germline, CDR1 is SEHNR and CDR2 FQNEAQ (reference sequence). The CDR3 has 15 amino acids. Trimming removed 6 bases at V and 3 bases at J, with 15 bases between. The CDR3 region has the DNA TGTGCCAGCAGGAAAAAGGGGCTCAACTACAATGAGCAGTTCTTC. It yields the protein CASRKKGLNYNEQFF.

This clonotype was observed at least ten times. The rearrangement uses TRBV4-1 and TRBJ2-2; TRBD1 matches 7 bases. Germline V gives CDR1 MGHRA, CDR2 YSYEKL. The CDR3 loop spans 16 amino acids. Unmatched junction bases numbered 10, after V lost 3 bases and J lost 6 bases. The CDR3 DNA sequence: TGCGCCAGCAGCCAGTACGTCACAGGGGTTGCCGGGGAGCTGTTTTTT. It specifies CASSQYVTGVAGELFF.

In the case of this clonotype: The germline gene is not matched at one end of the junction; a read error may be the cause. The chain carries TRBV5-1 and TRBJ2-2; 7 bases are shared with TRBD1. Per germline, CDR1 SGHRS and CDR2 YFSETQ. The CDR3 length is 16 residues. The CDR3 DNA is TGTGCCAGCAGCTGGAGTCTAGGGGGCAACACCGGGGAGCTGTTTTTT. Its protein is CASSWSLGGNTGELFF.

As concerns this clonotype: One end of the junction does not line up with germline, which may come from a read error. CDR3 DNA: TGTGCCAGCAGCTCCCCCGGGTCCCAGGGTTCCTATGAGCAGTGCTTC. It codes for CASSSPGSQGSYEQCF. The rearrangement joins TRBV11-1 to TRBJ2-7, with D tentatively TRBD1 (5 bases). The CDR3 is made up of 16 amino acids. Germline-derived CDR1 and CDR2 are SGHAT and FQDESV (reference sequence).

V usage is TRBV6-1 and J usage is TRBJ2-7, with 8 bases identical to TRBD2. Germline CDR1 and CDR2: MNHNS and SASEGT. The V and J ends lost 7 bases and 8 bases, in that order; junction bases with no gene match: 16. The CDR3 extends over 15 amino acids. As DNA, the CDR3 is TGTGCCAGCAATGAGGCGAGCGGGAGCTCCCACAAGCAGTACTTC. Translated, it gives CASNEASGSSHKQYF.

The CDR3 loop reads CIAGGGDTEAFF. The DNA for the CDR3 is TGCATCGCCGGTGGGGGTGACACTGAAGCTTTCTTT. The V gene is TRBV29-1, the J gene TRBJ1-1, with a weak D call TRBD1 (5 bases). The CDR3 extends over 12 amino acids. Germline V gene sequence: CDR1 SQVTM, CDR2 ANQGSEA.

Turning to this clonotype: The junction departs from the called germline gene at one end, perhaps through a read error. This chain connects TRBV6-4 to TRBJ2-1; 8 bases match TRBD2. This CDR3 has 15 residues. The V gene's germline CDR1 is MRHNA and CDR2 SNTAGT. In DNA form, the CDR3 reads TGTACCAGCAGTGATAGGGTAGCGGGAAACAATGAGCAGTTCTTC. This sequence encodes CTSSDRVAGNNEQFF.

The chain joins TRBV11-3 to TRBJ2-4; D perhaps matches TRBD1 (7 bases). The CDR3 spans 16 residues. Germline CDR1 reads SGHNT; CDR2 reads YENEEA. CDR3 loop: CTSSYRRRGRESIQYF. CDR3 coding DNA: TGTACTAGCAGCTACAGACGGAGGGGGCGGGAAAGCATTCAGTACTTC. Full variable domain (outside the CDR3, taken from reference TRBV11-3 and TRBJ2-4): EAGVVQSPRYKIIEKKQPVAFWCNPISGHNTLYWYLQNLGQGPELLIRYENEEAVDDSQLPKDRFSAERLKGVDSTLKIQPAELGDSAVYLCTSSYRRRGRESIQYFGAGTRLSVL.

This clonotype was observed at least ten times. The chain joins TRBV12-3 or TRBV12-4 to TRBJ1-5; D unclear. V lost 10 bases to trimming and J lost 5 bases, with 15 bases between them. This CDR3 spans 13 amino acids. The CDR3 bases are TGTGCCACCTCGGACTCTGGGGATCAGCCCCAGCATTTT. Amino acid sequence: CATSDSGDQPQHF.

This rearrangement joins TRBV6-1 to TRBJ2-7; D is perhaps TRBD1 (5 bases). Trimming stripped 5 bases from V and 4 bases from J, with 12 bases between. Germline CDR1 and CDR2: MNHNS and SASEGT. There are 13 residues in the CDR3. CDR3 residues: CASSPGKPYEQYF. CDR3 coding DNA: TGTGCCAGCAGTCCAGGGAAACCTTACGAGCAGTACTTC.

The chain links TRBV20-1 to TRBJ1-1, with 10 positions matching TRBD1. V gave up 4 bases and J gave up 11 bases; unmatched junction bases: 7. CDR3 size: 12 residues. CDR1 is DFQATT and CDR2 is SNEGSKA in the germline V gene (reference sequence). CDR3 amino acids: CSAKTGGSGAFF. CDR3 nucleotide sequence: TGCAGTGCTAAGACAGGGGGCAGTGGGGCTTTCTTT.

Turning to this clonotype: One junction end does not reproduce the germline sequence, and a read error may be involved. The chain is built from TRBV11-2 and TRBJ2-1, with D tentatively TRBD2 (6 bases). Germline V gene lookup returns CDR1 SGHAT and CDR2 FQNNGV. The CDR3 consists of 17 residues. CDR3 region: CASSLGLVAGGQNEQFF. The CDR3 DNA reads TGTGCCAGCAGTTTAGGTCTGGTAGCTGGAGGGCAGAATGAGCAGTTCTTC.

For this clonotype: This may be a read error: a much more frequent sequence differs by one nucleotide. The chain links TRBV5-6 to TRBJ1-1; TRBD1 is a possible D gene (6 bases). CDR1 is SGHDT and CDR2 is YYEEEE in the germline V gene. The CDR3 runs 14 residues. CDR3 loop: CARSLGQINTEAFF. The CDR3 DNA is TGTGCCAGAAGCTTAGGACAGATTAACACTGAAGCTTTCTTT.

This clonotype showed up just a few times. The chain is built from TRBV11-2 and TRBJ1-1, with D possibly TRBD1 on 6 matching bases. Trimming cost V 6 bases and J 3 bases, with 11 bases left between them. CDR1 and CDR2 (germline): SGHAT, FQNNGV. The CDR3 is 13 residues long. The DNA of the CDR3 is TGTGCCAGCAGTCGGACAGTTTACACTGAAGCTTTCTTT. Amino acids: CASSRTVYTEAFF.

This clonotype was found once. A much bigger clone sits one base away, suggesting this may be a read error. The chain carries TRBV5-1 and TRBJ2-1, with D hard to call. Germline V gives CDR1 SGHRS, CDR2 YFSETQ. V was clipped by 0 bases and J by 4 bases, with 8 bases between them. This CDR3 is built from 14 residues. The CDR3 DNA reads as TGCGCCAGCAGCTTGGTAGGAGTTTACAATGAGCAGTTCTTC. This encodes CASSLVGVYNEQFF.

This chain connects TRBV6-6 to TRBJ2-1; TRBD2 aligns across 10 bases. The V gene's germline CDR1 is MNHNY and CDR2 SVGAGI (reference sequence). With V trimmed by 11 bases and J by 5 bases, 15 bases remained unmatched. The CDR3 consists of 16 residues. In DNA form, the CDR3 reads TGTGCCTGCGGTATATTAGCGGGAGGTCCCGACAATGAGCAGTTCTTC. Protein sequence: CACGILAGGPDNEQFF.

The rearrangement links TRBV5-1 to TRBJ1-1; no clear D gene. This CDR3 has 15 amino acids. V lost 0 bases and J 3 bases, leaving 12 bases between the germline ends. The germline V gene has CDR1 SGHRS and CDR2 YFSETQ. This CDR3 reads CASSLESGGDTEAFF. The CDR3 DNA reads TGCGCCAGCAGCTTGGAATCAGGAGGTGACACTGAAGCTTTCTTT.

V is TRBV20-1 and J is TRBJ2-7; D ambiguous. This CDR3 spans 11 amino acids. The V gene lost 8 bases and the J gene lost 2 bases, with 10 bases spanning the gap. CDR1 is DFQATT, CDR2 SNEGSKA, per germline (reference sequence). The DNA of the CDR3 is TGCAGTTTCGGCCCCACCTACGAGCAGTACTTC. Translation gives CSFGPTYEQYF.

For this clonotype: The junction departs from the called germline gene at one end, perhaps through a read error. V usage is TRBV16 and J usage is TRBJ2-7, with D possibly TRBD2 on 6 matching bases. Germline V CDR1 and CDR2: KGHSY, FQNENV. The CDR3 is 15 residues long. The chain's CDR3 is CVSSQPPAGVYEQYF. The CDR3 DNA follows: TGTGTCAGCAGCCAACCCCCAGCGGGCGTTTACGAGCAGTACTTC.